This TCR beta chain was profiled in a study of blood T cells in healthy people across ages (dated by TCRdb to between 2014 and 2017). Regarding the research as a whole: In model experiments, template switching captured roughly one uniquely barcoded TCR beta cDNA molecule for every two T cells. To track age-related changes in TCR beta repertoire diversity, the study relied on deep sequencing normalized with unique cDNA molecular identifiers. The donors were split into four age groups: young (average about 15 years), middle-aged (nearly 40), aged (more than 55) and long-lived (about 74). To avoid experimental bias, donors of different ages were randomly spread across the sequencing lanes. The study analyzed two additional independent replicas of 1 million unique cDNA reads from the same blood draw for two donors, one aged 18 to 29 and one aged 80 or older.

About this clonotype itself: The target of this receptor is not known. No much larger clone exists at a distance of one base, and base qualities are not known.

The roughly 37 donors, aged roughly 6 to 90 years, were systemically healthy Caucasian individuals from Russia. Roughly 10 milliliters of peripheral blood were drawn from each donor into EDTA-treated Vacutainer tubes. Ficoll-Paque density-gradient centrifugation was used to isolate PBMCs, with at least 7 million per sample. Total RNA was extracted from PBMCs with Trizol reagent, with at least 5 micrograms obtained per sample. Naive CD45RAhigh/CD27high T cell percentages were measured by flow cytometry on a PBMC aliquot from every donor. The investigation overall reported the following: Compared with the aged group, the long-lived group had more naive CD4+ T cells, fewer expanded clones and increased TCR diversity, suggesting age selection. Conclusive comparison of naive and antigen-experienced compartments was prevented by the profiling of bulk unsorted PBMCs. Total diversity estimates from one million sequenced T cells were considered lower bounds and underestimates. Because the CMV infection status of the donors was unknown, age-related changes in expanded clonotypes may potentially have been confounded. There was a strong correlation between observed TCR beta diversity and the percentage of naive T cells measured by flow cytometry. As age increased, observed TCR beta diversity per million T cells dropped in a roughly linear way, and a significant reduction was already evident by age around 41.

Including the terminal cysteine and phenylalanine, the CDR3 comprises 12 residues. Only the CDR3 part of the read is kept: 36 bases, read in frame from the first base. CDR1 is given as MDHEN and CDR2 as SYDVKM, both from the germline V gene. The library was generated by 5' RACE. The sequencing machine was an Illumina HiSeq 2500. A second PCR of roughly 7 to 11 cycles was performed with a sample-barcoded 5' primer and a J-beta primer mix. A unique molecular identifier was introduced onto each TCR beta cDNA molecule by a template-switch 5' adaptor carrying 12 random nucleotides. Each sample yielded at least 3 million CDR3-containing paired-end reads. First-strand cDNA synthesis was performed from all RNA using the Mint cDNA synthesis kit, with priming by a TRBC-specific oligonucleotide. Following uracil-DNA glycosylase treatment, a first 18-cycle PCR with universal primers M1SS and BC2_uni_R was performed on all cDNA. Per the authors' processing: Each sample was normalized by randomly selecting 1 million high-quality reads, each carrying a distinct molecular identifier. Instead of being binned into consensus sequences, reads with shared molecular identifiers were discarded. MiTCR, run with a Q25 quality threshold and the strictest error-elimination algorithm, handled CDR3 identification, clonotype clustering and error correction. A nonparametric unseen species model with Euler transformation was used to estimate lower-bound total TCR beta diversity. Using fastp at Q25 and MiXCR, TCRdb reprocessed the public reads and kept productive beta chains. Rows are unified per CDR3 protein, each entry keeping the most common DNA and genes. The V and J calls, along with clone size, are taken from TCRdb and not from the paper's own processing. This sample is represented by roughly 1,700,000 distinct CDR3 sequences; approximately 28% of them were singletons. Together, the top ten hold around 7.7% of the sample.

The sequencing sample was made of blood. The rearranged segments are TRBV28 and TRBJ2-7; a weak D assignment points to TRBD1 (6 bases agree). The DNA matches TRBJ2-5 better at its end, which makes the J call doubtful. This TCR came from a woman aged 25 to 39 in good health. The DNA sequence follows: TGTGCCAGCAGTATCACAGGGGAGACCCAGTACTTC. Its protein product is CASSITGETQYF.